This TCR beta chain is from a study of PD-1 blockade in classical Hodgkin lymphoma. Time point of the sample: cycle 4 day 1 (C4D1), after more than 5 weeks of nivolumab. After autologous stem cell transplantation all patients relapsed, and prior brentuximab vedotin exposure differed between cohorts. From thawed PBMCs, CD4+ T cells were purified using magnetic negative selection. Generated by immunoSEQ multiplex PCR, the TCRdb table keeps only in-frame clones and is missing some. The sample gives roughly 9,000 clones, roughly 80% of which show up once; about 4.9% is in the top ten. The TCR was taken from a human donor with classical Hodgkin lymphoma. Source: CD4+ T cells from blood, taken before the fourth cycle of nivolumab.

In DNA form, the CDR3 reads TGTGCCAGCAGCTTAATAGCACGACCCCCGGGGAATGAGCAGTTCTTC. Its translation: CASSLIARPPGNEQFF. This chain uses TRBV11-2 with TRBJ2-1; the D gene is possibly TRBD2 (5 bases). The CDR3 consists of 16 residues. Trimming removed 2 bases from V and 7 bases from J, with 18 bases in between. Per germline, CDR1 SGHAT and CDR2 FQNNGV.